This TCR beta chain appears in the sequencing data of a study of neurological immune-mediated disorders. Study-wide findings and caveats: Because no CDR3 amino acid sequences were shared across subjects by expanded clones, private repertoires were suggested in all groups. The most TCR clonal expansion was seen in HTLV-1-associated myelopathy, whereas the least was seen in multiple sclerosis, below the level in healthy controls.

Each TCR transcript was tagged with a 10-nucleotide random UMI during 5'RACE. Every sequencing run drew on 15-18 subjects and yielded over 200 million TCR-beta sequences. Using its own MiXCR run on the 5' RACE reads, TCRdb lists one record per CDR3 protein. The sample lists roughly 50,000 distinct CDR3 sequences; 9% to 12% were seen once. The CDR3 has 15 residues. Germline assignment: CDR1 SGHTA and CDR2 FQGNSA. After removal of 5 bases from V and 4 bases from J, the junction contained 8 bases not matched to a gene. Many counts were recorded for this clonotype. Its matching antigen is unknown. The rearrangement links TRBV7-2 to TRBJ2-7; 10 bases are a match to TRBD2. The source material was PBMCs. This TCR came from a man between 65 and 85 years old with HTLV-1-associated myelopathy (HAM/TSP). The CDR3 bases are TGTGCCAGCAGCCACCCTCCTAGCGGGAGTTACGAGCAGTACTTC. It encodes CASSHPPSGSYEQYF. Complete variable domain (other parts from reference TRBV7-2 and TRBJ2-7): GAGVSQSPSNKVTEKGKDVELRCDPISGHTALYWYRQSLGQGLEFLIYFQGNSAPDKSGLPSDRFSAERTGGSVSTLTIQRTQQEDSAVYLCASSHPPSGSYEQYFGPGTRLTVT.